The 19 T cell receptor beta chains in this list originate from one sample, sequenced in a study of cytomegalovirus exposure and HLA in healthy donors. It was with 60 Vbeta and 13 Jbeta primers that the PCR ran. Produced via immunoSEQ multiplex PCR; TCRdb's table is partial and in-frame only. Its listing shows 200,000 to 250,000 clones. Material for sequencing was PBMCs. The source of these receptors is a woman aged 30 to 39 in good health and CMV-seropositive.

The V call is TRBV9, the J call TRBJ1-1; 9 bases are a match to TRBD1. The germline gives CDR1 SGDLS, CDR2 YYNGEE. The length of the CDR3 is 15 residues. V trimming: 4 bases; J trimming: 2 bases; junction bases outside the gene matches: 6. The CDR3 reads CASSRGTGINTEAFF. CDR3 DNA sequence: TGTGCCAGCAGCAGGGGGACAGGGATTAACACTGAAGCTTTCTTT. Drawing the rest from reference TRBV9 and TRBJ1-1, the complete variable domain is DSGVTQTPKHLITATGQRVTLRCSPRSGDLSVYWYQQSLDQGLQFLIQYYNGEERAKGNILERFSAQQFPDLHSELNLSSLELGDSALYFCASSRGTGINTEAFFGQGTRLTVV.

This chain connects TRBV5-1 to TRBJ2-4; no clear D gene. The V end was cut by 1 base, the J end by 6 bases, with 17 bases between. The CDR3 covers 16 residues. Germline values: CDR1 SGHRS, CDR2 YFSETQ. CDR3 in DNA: TGCGCCAGCAGCTTGTCTCCTGCTTCCCCCAGAAACATTCAGTACTTC. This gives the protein CASSLSPASPRNIQYF.

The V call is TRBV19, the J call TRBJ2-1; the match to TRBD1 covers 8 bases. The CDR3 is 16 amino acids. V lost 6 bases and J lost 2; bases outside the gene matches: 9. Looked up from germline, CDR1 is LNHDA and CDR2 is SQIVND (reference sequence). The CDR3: CASRSLGRGPYNEQFF. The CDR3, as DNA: TGTGCCAGTAGATCCTTGGGCAGGGGGCCCTACAATGAGCAGTTCTTC.

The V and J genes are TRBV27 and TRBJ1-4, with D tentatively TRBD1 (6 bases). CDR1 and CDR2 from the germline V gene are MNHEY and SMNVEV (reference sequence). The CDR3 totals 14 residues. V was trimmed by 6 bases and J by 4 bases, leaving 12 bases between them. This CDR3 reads CASSWTAFNEKLFF. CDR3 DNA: TGTGCCAGCAGCTGGACAGCGTTTAATGAAAAACTGTTTTTT.

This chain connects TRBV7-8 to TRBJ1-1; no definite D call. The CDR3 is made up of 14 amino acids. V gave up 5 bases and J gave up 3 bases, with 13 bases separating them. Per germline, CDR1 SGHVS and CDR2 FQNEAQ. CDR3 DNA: TGTGCCAGCAGCCCCGGAGGGTTTTACACTGAAGCTTTCTTT. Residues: CASSPGGFYTEAFF.

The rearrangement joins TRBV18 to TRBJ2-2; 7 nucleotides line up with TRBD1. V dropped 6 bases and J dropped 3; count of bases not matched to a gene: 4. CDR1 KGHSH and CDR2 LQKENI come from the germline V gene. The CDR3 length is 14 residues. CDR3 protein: CASSQQGDTGELFF. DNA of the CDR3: TGTGCCAGCTCGCAGCAGGGGGACACCGGGGAGCTGTTTTTT.

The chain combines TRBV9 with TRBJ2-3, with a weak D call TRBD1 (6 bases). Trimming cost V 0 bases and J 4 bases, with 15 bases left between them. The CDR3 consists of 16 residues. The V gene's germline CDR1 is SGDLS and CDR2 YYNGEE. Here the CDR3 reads CASSVEARGVADTQYF. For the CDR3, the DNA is TGTGCCAGCAGCGTAGAGGCCAGGGGAGTTGCAGATACGCAGTATTTT.

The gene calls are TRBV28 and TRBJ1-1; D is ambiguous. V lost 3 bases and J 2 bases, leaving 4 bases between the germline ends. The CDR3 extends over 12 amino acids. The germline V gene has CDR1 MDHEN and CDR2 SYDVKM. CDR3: CASSFSNTEAFF. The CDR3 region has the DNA TGTGCCAGCAGTTTTAGTAACACTGAAGCTTTCTTT.

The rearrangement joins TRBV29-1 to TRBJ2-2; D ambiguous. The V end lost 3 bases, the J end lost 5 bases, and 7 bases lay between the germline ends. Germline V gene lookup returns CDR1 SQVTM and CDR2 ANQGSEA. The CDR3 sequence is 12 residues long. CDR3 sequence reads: CSVDFGTGELFF. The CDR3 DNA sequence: TGCAGCGTTGATTTCGGGACCGGGGAGCTGTTTTTT.

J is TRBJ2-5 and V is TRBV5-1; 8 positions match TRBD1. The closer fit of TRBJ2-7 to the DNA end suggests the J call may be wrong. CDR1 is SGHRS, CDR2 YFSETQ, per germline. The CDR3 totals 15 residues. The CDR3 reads CASSPRQGSSYEQYF. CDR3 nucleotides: TGCGCCAGCAGCCCGCGACAGGGGAGCTCCTACGAGCAGTACTTC.

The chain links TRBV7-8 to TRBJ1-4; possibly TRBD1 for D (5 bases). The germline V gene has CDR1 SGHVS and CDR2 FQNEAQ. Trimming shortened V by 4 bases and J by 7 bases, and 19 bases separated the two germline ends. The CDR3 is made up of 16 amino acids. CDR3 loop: CASSYGGTPWGEKLFF. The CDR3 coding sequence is TGTGCCAGCAGCTACGGGGGGACTCCATGGGGTGAAAAACTGTTTTTT. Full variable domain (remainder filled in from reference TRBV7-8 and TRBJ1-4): GAGVSQSPRYKVAKRGQDVALRCDPISGHVSLFWYQQALGQGPEFLTYFQNEAQLDKSGLPSDRFFAERPEGSVSTLKIQRTQQEDSAVYLCASSYGGTPWGEKLFFGSGTQLSVL.

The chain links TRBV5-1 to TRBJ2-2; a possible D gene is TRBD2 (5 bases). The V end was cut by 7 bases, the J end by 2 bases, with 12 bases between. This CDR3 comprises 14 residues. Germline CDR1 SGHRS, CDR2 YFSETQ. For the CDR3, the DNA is TGCGCCAGCTTCTTAAGCGGTAACACCGGGGAGCTGTTTTTT. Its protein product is CASFLSGNTGELFF.

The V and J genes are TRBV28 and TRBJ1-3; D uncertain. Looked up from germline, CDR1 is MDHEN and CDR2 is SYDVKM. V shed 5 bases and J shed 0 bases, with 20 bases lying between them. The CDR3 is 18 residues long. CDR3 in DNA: TGTGCCAGCAGTCCCCCCCGTCCGTCGGTCTCCTCTGGAAACACCATATATTTT. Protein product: CASSPPRPSVSSGNTIYF.

DNA of the CDR3: TGTGCCAGCAGCTCGACTTCCTACGAGCAGTACTTC. Translating gives CASSSTSYEQYF. This chain connects TRBV7-9 to TRBJ2-7, with D unclear. The germline V and J ends were trimmed by 4 bases and 1 base, with 5 bases remaining between them. Per the germline V gene, CDR1 is SEHNR and CDR2 is FQNEAQ (reference sequence). The CDR3 has 12 residues. The variable domain in full, with the rest retrieved from reference TRBV7-9 and TRBJ2-7, is DTGVSQNPRHKITKRGQNVTFRCDPISEHNRLYWYRQTLGQGPEFLTYFQNEAQLEKSRLLSDRFSAERPKGSFSTLEIQRTEQGDSAMYLCASSSTSYEQYFGPGTRLTVT.

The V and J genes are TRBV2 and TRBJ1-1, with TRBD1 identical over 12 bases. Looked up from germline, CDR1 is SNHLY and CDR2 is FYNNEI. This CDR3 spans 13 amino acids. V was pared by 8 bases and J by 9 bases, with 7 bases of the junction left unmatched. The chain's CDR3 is CASAGQGAFKAFF. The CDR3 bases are TGTGCCAGCGCGGGACAGGGGGCGTTTAAAGCTTTCTTT.

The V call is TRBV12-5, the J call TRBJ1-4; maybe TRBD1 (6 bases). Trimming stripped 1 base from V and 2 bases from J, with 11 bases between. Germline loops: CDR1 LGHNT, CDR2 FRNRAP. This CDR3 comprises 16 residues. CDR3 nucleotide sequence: TGTGCTAGTGGTTTGGGAGCAACAGGGACTAATGAAAAACTGTTTTTT. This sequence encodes CASGLGATGTNEKLFF.

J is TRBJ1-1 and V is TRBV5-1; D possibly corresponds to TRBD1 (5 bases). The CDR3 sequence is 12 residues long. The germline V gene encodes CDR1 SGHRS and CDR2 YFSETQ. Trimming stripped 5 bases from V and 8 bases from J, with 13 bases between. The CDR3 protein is CASSSGGIEAFF. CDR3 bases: TGCGCCAGCAGTAGCGGGGGAATCGAAGCTTTCTTT.

The CDR3 reads CAWIINGRGYTF. In nucleotides, the CDR3 is TGTGCCTGGATCATCAACGGTCGGGGCTACACCTTC. The genes are TRBV30 and TRBJ1-2; D is uncertain. The CDR3 totals 12 residues. Germline loops: CDR1 GTSNPN, CDR2 SVGIG (reference sequence). Trimming left V 4 bases short and J 8 bases short, with 14 bases between.

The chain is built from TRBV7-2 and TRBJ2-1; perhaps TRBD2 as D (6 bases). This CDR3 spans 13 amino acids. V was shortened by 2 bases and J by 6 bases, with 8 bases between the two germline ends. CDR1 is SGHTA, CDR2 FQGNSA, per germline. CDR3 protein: CASSLTGVNEQFF. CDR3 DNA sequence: TGTGCCAGCAGCTTAACGGGAGTCAATGAGCAGTTCTTC.